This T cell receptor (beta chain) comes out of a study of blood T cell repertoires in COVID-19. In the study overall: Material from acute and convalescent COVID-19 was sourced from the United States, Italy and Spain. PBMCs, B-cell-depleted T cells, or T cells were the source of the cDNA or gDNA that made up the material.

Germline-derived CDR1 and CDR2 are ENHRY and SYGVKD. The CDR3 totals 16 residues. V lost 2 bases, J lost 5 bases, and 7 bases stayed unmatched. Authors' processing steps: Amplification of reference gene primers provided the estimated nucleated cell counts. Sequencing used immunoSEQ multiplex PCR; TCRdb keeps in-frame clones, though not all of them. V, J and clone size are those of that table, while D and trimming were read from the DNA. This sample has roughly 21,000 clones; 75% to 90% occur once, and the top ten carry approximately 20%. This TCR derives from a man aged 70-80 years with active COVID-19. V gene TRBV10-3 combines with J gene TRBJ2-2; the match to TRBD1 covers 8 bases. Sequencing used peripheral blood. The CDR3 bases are TGTGCCATCAGTGAGCTGAGGACAGGGAGGACCGGGGAGCTGTTTTTT. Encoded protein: CAISELRTGRTGELFF.